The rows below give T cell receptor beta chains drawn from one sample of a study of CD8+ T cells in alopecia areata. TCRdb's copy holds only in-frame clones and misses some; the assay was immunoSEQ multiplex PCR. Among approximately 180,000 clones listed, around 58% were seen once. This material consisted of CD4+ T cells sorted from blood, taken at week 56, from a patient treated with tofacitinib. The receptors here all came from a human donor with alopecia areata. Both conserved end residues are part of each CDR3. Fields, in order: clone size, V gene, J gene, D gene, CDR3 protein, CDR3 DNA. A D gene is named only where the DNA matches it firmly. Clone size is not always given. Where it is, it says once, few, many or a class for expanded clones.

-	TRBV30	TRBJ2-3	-	CAWSRTRHTDTQYF	TGTGCCTGGAGTAGGACACGCCACACAGATACGCAGTATTTT
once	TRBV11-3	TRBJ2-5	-	CASSLVWGQETQYF	TGTGCCAGCAGCTTAGTCTGGGGGCAAGAGACCCAGTACTTC
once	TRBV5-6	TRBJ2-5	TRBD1	CASSFRDRGETQYF	TGTGCCAGCAGCTTCCGGGACAGGGGAGAGACCCAGTACTTC
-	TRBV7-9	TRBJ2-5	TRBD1	CASSLRQGLETQYF	TGTGCCAGCAGCTTGCGACAGGGTCTAGAGACCCAGTACTTC
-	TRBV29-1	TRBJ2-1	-	CSAGERSIEQFF	TGCAGCGCAGGGGAACGAAGTATTGAGCAGTTCTTC
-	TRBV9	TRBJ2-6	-	CASSVAGSGANVLTF	TGTGCCAGCAGCGTAGCCGGCTCTGGGGCCAACGTCCTGACTTTC
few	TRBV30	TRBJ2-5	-	CAWSSVKETQYF	TGTGCCTGGAGTTCCGTGAAAGAGACCCAGTACTTC
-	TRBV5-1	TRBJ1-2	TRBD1	CASSLAGTGNYGYTF	TGCGCCAGCAGCTTGGCCGGGACAGGGAACTATGGCTACACCTTC
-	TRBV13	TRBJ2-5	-	CASTQLTAGETQYF	TGTGCCAGCACCCAGCTTACCGCAGGGGAGACCCAGTACTTC
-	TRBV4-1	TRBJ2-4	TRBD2	CASSQGVGRGIAKNIQYF	TGCGCCAGCAGCCAAGGGGTGGGGCGGGGGATAGCCAAAAACATTCAGTACTTC